This record covers a single TCR beta chain. Its antigen remains unknown. This likely came from a read error, as a far larger clone is one base away. The sample carries other DNA sequences with the same CDR3. This sample stems from a study of shared clonotypes between healthy human individuals. About the study: Researchers assigned three CD4 naive, three CD4 memory, two CD8 naive and one CD8 memory plate to each donor.

The data were produced by immunoSEQ multiplex PCR, yet TCRdb's version contains in-frame clones alone and is incomplete. The table records approximately 840,000 clones, around 96% of them present only once. CD45RO negativity and positive selection for CCR7 defined naive CD8 cells, a population that excluded terminally differentiated effector memory CD45RA+ cells. Study-wide points: Among non-shared clonotypes, generation probabilities were lower than among those shared by all four donors.

The source of this sequence is a man aged 30-40 years in good health. Sample: naive CD8+ T cells sorted from blood.

The CDR3 sequence: CASSLGVEQYF. CDR3 nucleotide sequence: TGTGCCAGCAGCTTAGGGGTCGAGCAGTACTTC. The rearrangement joins TRBV7-9 to TRBJ2-7; D uncertain. The CDR3 has 11 amino acids. CDR1 SEHNR and CDR2 FQNEAQ come from the germline V gene (reference sequence). V lost 1 base and J lost 6, with 4 bases in between.